The following is a T cell receptor (beta chain) sequence with its context. What it recognizes is unknown. This record belongs to a study of CD8 T cells in ankylosing spondylitis. Whole-study results and caveats: A TCR beta motif of about eight highly homologous variants seemed to mark ankylosing spondylitis blood.

The CDR3 has 15 amino acids. V shed 6 bases and J 7 bases; nucleotides not matched to a gene: 14. Per germline, CDR1 DFQATT and CDR2 SNEGSKA (reference sequence). TCRdb reanalysed the 5' RACE reads using MiXCR and keeps one entry per CDR3 protein. The sample consists of under 950,000 distinct CDR3 sequences, around a fifth of them appearing once. The sequencing sample was made of blood, either unsorted or a sorted T cell fraction (not recorded which). The sequence was collected from a male donor with ankylosing spondylitis. This sequence joins TRBV20-1 and TRBJ2-1, with 8 positions matching TRBD2. The CDR3 is CSAQELEREWNEQFF. In nucleotides, the CDR3 is TGCAGTGCCCAAGAGCTGGAGCGGGAGTGGAATGAGCAGTTCTTC.